Shown below are 16 T cell receptor beta chains from a single sample sequenced in a study of vaccination and CD4 T cells after COVID-19. Cultured CD4+ T-cell DNA underwent Oncomine TCR Beta short-read sequencing. TCRdb re-analysed the PCR reads in MiXCR, keeping a single row per CDR3 protein. In the table there are around 11,000 distinct CDR3 sequences, around 41% of which are singletons. Their antigens remain unidentified. Treatment: approximately 11-day PBMC culture with coronavirus spike peptide pools or control peptides (ViraFEST assay). Here the sequenced sample was CD4+ T cells from blood, cultured in vitro, taken after SARS-CoV-2 vaccination. The receptors were gathered from a human donor who had recovered from COVID-19.

CDR3: CASSPGGGTVPREQYF. The DNA for the CDR3 is TGCGCCAGCAGCCCGGGGGGTGGGACAGTCCCACGAGAGCAGTACTTC. The gene calls are TRBV5-1 and TRBJ2-7; tentatively, D is TRBD1 or TRBD2 (7 bases each). The length of the CDR3 is 16 residues. The germline V gene has CDR1 SGHRS and CDR2 YFSETQ. Trimming took off 4 bases at V and 7 bases at J, with 24 bases between the two ends.

The table lists this clonotype with a few counts. The V gene is TRBV11-2, the J gene TRBJ1-5; D is possibly TRBD1 (6 bases). Germline lookup yields CDR1 SGHAT and CDR2 FQNNGV. V lost 6 bases, J lost 9 bases, and 24 bases lay in between. CDR3 length: 16 residues. The CDR3 coding sequence is TGTGCCAGCAGTCGTAAACAGGGCGGGGAGGTCATGCCCCAGCATTTT. Translated, it gives CASSRKQGGEVMPQHF.

The chain joins TRBV7-9 to TRBJ1-6, with D possibly being TRBD1 (6 bases). Germline CDR1 is SEHNR and CDR2 is FQNEAQ (reference sequence). The CDR3 spans 14 residues. The V end lost 7 bases, the J end lost 7 bases, and 14 bases lay between the germline ends. The CDR3 DNA reads TGTGCCAGCACCCTAGGGGGGGAGAATTCACCCCTCCACTTT. Amino acids: CASTLGGENSPLHF.

This clonotype came up once. This chain links TRBV6-5 with TRBJ2-5, with a possible D match to TRBD2 (6 bases). The germline V gene encodes CDR1 MNHEY and CDR2 SVGAGI. CDR3 size: 14 residues. Between the trimmed V and J ends, which lost 3 bases and 5 bases, there was a span of 13 bases. The CDR3 DNA follows: TGTGCCAGCAGTTATCGGGGACGGGGGGAGACCCAGTACTTC. Encoded protein: CASSYRGRGETQYF.

This chain uses TRBV29-1 with TRBJ2-6; D might be TRBD1 (6 bases). Trimming pared 5 bases from V and 1 base from J, leaving 15 bases between. The CDR3 totals 16 residues. Germline-derived CDR1 and CDR2 are SQVTM and ANQGSEA. The CDR3 is CSVNQGRRSGANVLTF. The DNA of the CDR3 is TGCAGCGTTAATCAGGGGCGAAGATCTGGGGCCAACGTCCTGACTTTC.

The chain couples TRBV6-1 to TRBJ2-2; D possibly corresponds to TRBD2 (5 bases). This CDR3 spans 14 amino acids. Trimming cost V 5 bases and J 3 bases, with 10 bases left between them. Germline V CDR1 and CDR2: MNHNS, SASEGT. The CDR3 spells CASSIPRDTGELFF. The CDR3 coding sequence is TGTGCCAGCAGTATACCGCGGGACACCGGGGAGCTGTTTTTT.

CDR3: CASSLKSVQSDTQYF. The CDR3 bases are TGTGCCAGCAGCTTAAAGTCAGTTCAGTCGGATACGCAGTATTTT. The chain employs TRBV7-2 and TRBJ2-3, with unresolved D. Germline V CDR1 and CDR2: SGHTA, FQGNSA. The ends were cut back, 2 bases at V and 6 bases at J, with 15 bases in the middle. The CDR3 runs 15 residues.

This clonotype was seen just once. The chain couples TRBV6-2 or TRBV6-3 to TRBJ2-6; 7 bases agree with TRBD1. The CDR3 is 15 amino acids. Germline V gene lookup returns CDR1 MNHEY and CDR2 SVGEGT. V dropped 5 bases and J dropped 1; count of bases not matched to a gene: 2. The CDR3 DNA follows: TGTGCCAGCAGTAAGACAGGGTCTGGGGCCAACGTCCTGACTTTC. It is translated as CASSKTGSGANVLTF.

This clonotype has a handful of counts. The chain couples TRBV6-2 or TRBV6-3 to TRBJ1-5; no clear D. V was pared by 6 bases and J by 4 bases, with 7 bases between. This CDR3 has 12 amino acids. Germline CDR1 is MNHEY and CDR2 is SVGEGT. CDR3 loop: CASRPGNQPQHF. The CDR3 bases are TGTGCCAGCAGACCGGGGAATCAGCCCCAGCATTTT.

This clonotype has a handful of counts. The CDR3 DNA follows: TGCAGTGCTAAACCCGACACCGATCAGCCCCAGCATTTT. This encodes CSAKPDTDQPQHF. The chain links TRBV20-1 to TRBJ1-5; D is unclear. Germline V gives CDR1 DFQATT, CDR2 SNEGSKA (reference sequence). Trimming left V 4 bases short and J 5 bases short, with 12 bases between. The CDR3 is 13 residues long.

This clonotype occurred once. At one end the junction does not follow the germline gene, possibly because of a read error. CDR3 residues: CASSPGLALDEQFF. Here the CDR3 DNA reads TGTGCTAGCAGCCCCGGACTAGCCTTGGATGAGCAGTTCTTC. This sequence joins TRBV7-7 and TRBJ2-1; the match to TRBD2 covers 8 bases. Germline-derived CDR1 and CDR2 are SSHAT and FNYEAQ (reference sequence). The CDR3 has 14 amino acids.

This clonotype is medium-sized. This sequence joins TRBV6-1 and TRBJ1-2; no firm D call. CDR3 size: 12 residues. The ends were cut back, 5 bases at V and 6 bases at J, with 10 bases in the middle. Per germline, CDR1 MNHNS and CDR2 SASEGT. The CDR3 DNA reads TGTGCCAGCAGTCCCCTCGTCCATGGCTACACCTTC. It codes for CASSPLVHGYTF.

In this sample, this clonotype turned up a few times. CDR3 region: CASSADRRTFYGYTF. The DNA for the CDR3 is TGTGCCAGTAGTGCGGACAGGAGAACCTTCTATGGCTACACCTTC. The chain recombines TRBV19 with TRBJ1-2, with TRBD1 matching 7 bases. Trimming cost V 5 bases and J 4 bases; bases outside gene matches: 10. This CDR3 spans 15 amino acids. The germline CDR1 and CDR2 sequences are LNHDA and SQIVND (reference sequence).

The chain recombines TRBV7-2 with TRBJ1-1; D may be TRBD1 (5 bases). Trimming left V 2 bases short and J 6 bases short, with 16 bases between. The length of the CDR3 is 15 residues. Germline-derived CDR1 and CDR2 are SGHTA and FQGNSA. The CDR3 spells CASSLWKPRGAEAFF. CDR3 in DNA: TGTGCCAGCAGCTTATGGAAGCCGCGGGGGGCTGAAGCTTTCTTT.

The chain combines TRBV4-1 with TRBJ2-3; TRBD2 aligns across 9 bases. CDR3 length: 15 amino acids. CDR1 and CDR2 from the germline V gene are MGHRA and YSYEKL. J lost 0 bases, V lost 3 bases, and 1 base had no gene match. The CDR3 DNA reads as TGCGCCAGCAGCCATGCGGGAGGGAGCACAGATACGCAGTATTTT. Translating it yields CASSHAGGSTDTQYF.

The rearrangement joins TRBV6-5 to TRBJ2-7, with D possibly TRBD2 on 5 matching bases. Germline CDR1 reads MNHEY; CDR2 reads SVGAGI. The CDR3 totals 15 residues. The germline V and J ends were trimmed by 0 bases and 2 bases, with 11 bases remaining between them. The CDR3 spells CASSYSSRGPYEQYF. The CDR3 DNA reads TGTGCCAGCAGTTACTCGAGTCGGGGTCCCTACGAGCAGTACTTC.